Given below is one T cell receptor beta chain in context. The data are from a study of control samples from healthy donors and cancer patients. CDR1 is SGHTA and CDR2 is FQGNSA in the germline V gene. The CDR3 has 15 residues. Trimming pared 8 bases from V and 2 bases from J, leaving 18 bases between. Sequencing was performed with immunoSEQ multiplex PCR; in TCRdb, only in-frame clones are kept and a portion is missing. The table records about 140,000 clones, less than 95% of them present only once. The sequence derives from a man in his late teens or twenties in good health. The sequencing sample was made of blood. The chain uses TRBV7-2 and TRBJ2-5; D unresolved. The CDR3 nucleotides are TGTGCCAGCTTCCCCGAGCCCTCCAGGCAAGAGACCCAGTACTTC. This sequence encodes CASFPEPSRQETQYF. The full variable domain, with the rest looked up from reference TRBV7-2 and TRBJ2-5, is GAGVSQSPSNKVTEKGKDVELRCDPISGHTALYWYRQSLGQGLEFLIYFQGNSAPDKSGLPSDRFSAERTGGSVSTLTIQRTQQEDSAVYLCASFPEPSRQETQYFGPGTRLLVL.